What follows are 7 T cell receptor beta chains derived from one specimen sequenced in a study of blood T cell repertoires in COVID-19. Sequenced by immunoSEQ multiplex PCR; TCRdb stores in-frame clones only, minus some. The data hold roughly 250,000 clones, with about 88% observed a single time. Specimen: peripheral blood. These receptors were taken from a woman between 40 and 55 years old who had recovered from COVID-19.

V is TRBV27 and J is TRBJ1-6; 7 nucleotides match TRBD1. Germline V gene data show CDR1 as MNHEY and CDR2 as SMNVEV (reference sequence). Trimming at V came to 3 bases and at J to 9 bases, leaving 5 bases not matched to a gene. The CDR3 runs to 14 residues. CDR3 bases: TGTGCCAGCAGTTTGGGACAGCTGTCTTCACCCCTCCACTTT. Its translation: CASSLGQLSSPLHF.

This chain joins TRBV9 and TRBJ1-4; D gene ambiguous. Germline values: CDR1 SGDLS, CDR2 YYNGEE. CDR3 length: 16 residues. The germline V and J ends were trimmed by 4 bases and 2 bases, with 15 bases remaining between them. Written as DNA, the CDR3 is TGTGCCAGCAGCCCTTACCCCTATTGGACTAATGAAAAACTGTTTTTT. It codes for CASSPYPYWTNEKLFF. The whole variable domain, remainder taken from reference TRBV9 and TRBJ1-4, is DSGVTQTPKHLITATGQRVTLRCSPRSGDLSVYWYQQSLDQGLQFLIQYYNGEERAKGNILERFSAQQFPDLHSELNLSSLELGDSALYFCASSPYPYWTNEKLFFGSGTQLSVL.

The chain has TRBV6-6 and TRBJ2-3; D is uncertain. Germline lookup yields CDR1 MNHNY and CDR2 SVGAGI (reference sequence). Trimming pared 0 bases from V and 4 bases from J, leaving 11 bases between. The CDR3 has 15 residues. The CDR3 loop is CASSYSIQSADTQYF. Written as DNA, the CDR3 is TGTGCCAGCAGTTACTCGATACAGTCGGCAGATACGCAGTATTTT.

The V and J genes are TRBV7-3 and TRBJ1-6, with D possibly TRBD1 on 6 matching bases. The CDR3 covers 13 residues. V lost 5 bases to trimming and J lost 8 bases, with 10 bases between them. Germline CDR1 is SGHTA and CDR2 is FQGTGA. As DNA, the CDR3 is TGTGCCAGCAGCGGACAGCCAGATTCACCCCTCCACTTT. This encodes CASSGQPDSPLHF.

The V call is TRBV6-2 or TRBV6-3, the J call TRBJ2-5; 7 bases line up with TRBD2. The CDR3 is 14 amino acids. V lost 3 bases, J lost 4 bases, and 5 bases stayed unmatched. Germline V lookup: CDR1 MNHEY, CDR2 SVGEGT. Here the CDR3 reads CASSYNAGAETQYF. The CDR3, as DNA: TGTGCCAGCAGTTATAATGCGGGAGCAGAGACCCAGTACTTC.

This chain links TRBV7-9 with TRBJ2-7; 9 bases agree with TRBD1. The CDR3 contains 14 residues. Per germline, CDR1 SEHNR and CDR2 FQNEAQ (reference sequence). Trimming at V came to 5 bases and at J to 6 bases, leaving 8 bases not matched to a gene. DNA of the CDR3: TGTGCCAGCAGCCTCCGGGACAGGGCAGGCGAGCAGTACTTC. Protein sequence: CASSLRDRAGEQYF.

This clone appeared a single time. This chain links TRBV11-3 with TRBJ1-1, with D hard to call. This CDR3 is built from 13 residues. The germline V and J ends were trimmed by 3 bases and 3 bases, with 8 bases remaining between them. In germline, CDR1 is SGHNT, CDR2 YENEEA. The CDR3 spells CASSFLSYTEAFF. The DNA of the CDR3 is TGTGCCAGCAGCTTTTTGTCTTACACTGAAGCTTTCTTT.